This entry is about one TCR beta chain. The antigen is not known. The sample comes from a study of shared clonotypes between healthy human individuals. Original processing methods: ImmunoSEQ gave junction-only sequences without quality scores, so filtering differed. Profiled with immunoSEQ multiplex PCR; TCRdb holds only in-frame clones, not every one. The DNA was the basis for D and trimming; V, J and clone size are from that table. This table holds millions of clones, about 92% found once. Study-level results: In a few donors, around 5% of naive CD4 clonotypes appeared in common. The donor pool, a small one, limited the genetic and exposure-history diversity represented.

CD4+ cells underwent separation, giving CD45RA+ naive and CD45RA-negative memory subsets. The TCR originated in a man between 18 and 35 years old in good health. Some clones in this sample may be carry-over from other donors' samples. The material sequenced was naive CD4+ T cells from PBMCs. Subset in this sample: CD45RA+ positively selected.

CDR3 protein: CATRQGRAYNEQFF. In DNA form, the CDR3 reads TGTGCCACAAGACAGGGGAGGGCCTACAATGAGCAGTTCTTC. The chain employs TRBV6-5 and TRBJ2-1; perhaps TRBD1 as D (8 bases). This CDR3 is built from 14 residues. The V and J ends lost 10 bases and 2 bases respectively, with 15 bases between them. CDR1 MNHEY and CDR2 SVGAGI come from the germline V gene.